These 18 T cell receptor beta chains originate from one sample sequenced in a study of T cells in Graves' hyperthyroidism and ophthalmopathy. RNA transcripts gave rise to amplified TCR beta CDR3 regions. HTBI primers were employed in a first-round RT-PCR of the TCR CDR3. TCRdb used MiXCR to reprocess the multiplex PCR reads, holding one entry per CDR3 protein. The sample holds 300,000 to 450,000 distinct CDR3 sequences, 14% seen once. The sequencing sample was made of blood. The receptors here all came from a woman in her thirties with Graves' ophthalmopathy.

This clonotype was counted a few times. The CDR3 coding sequence is TGTGCCAGCAGCTTCTCACAGGGGGTTTCTGAAGCTTTCTTT. This sequence encodes CASSFSQGVSEAFF. The chain uses TRBV7-9 and TRBJ1-1, with TRBD1 matching 8 bases. Germline lookup yields CDR1 SEHNR and CDR2 FQNEAQ (reference sequence). V gave up 3 bases and J gave up 6 bases; unmatched junction bases: 6. The CDR3 spans 14 residues.

There are many counts of this clonotype. V gene TRBV12-3 or TRBV12-4 combines with J gene TRBJ1-2, with D unresolved. Trimming took off 1 base at V and 4 bases at J, with 10 bases between the two ends. This CDR3 is 14 amino acids long. CDR3 in amino acids: CASSLGQVRYGYTF. The DNA of the CDR3 is TGTGCCAGCAGTTTAGGTCAGGTGCGCTATGGCTACACCTTC.

This clonotype was counted at least ten times. The rearrangement links TRBV24-1 to TRBJ2-3, with D unclear. Germline V gene lookup returns CDR1 KGHDR and CDR2 SFDVKD. V lost 5 bases to trimming and J lost 3 bases, with 8 bases between them. This CDR3 is 13 amino acids long. CDR3 amino acids: CATSGDVTDTQYF. Written as DNA, the CDR3 is TGTGCCACCAGTGGGGATGTAACAGATACGCAGTATTTT.

The chain has TRBV6-5 and TRBJ2-7, with TRBD2 identical over 11 bases. Germline V CDR1 and CDR2: MNHEY, SVGAGI. The CDR3 runs 17 residues. Germline trimming cut 0 bases from V and 7 bases from J; bases unmatched to any gene: 11. The CDR3 DNA reads TGTGCCAGCAGTTACTCTTTAGCGGGGGGGGGTAATTGGGAGCAGTACTTC. Translation: CASSYSLAGGGNWEQYF.

The chain joins TRBV20-1 to TRBJ2-4; 11 nucleotides line up with TRBD2. The CDR3 has 15 residues. CDR1 DFQATT and CDR2 SNEGSKA come from the germline V gene (reference sequence). J gave up 5 bases and V 0 bases, and 3 bases lay outside the gene matches. The CDR3: CSARDLAGGQNIQYF. In DNA, the CDR3 is TGCAGTGCTAGAGACCTAGCGGGGGGCCAAAACATTCAGTACTTC.

This clonotype was recorded many times. The genes are TRBV20-1 and TRBJ2-1; 7 positions match TRBD2. This CDR3 is 14 amino acids long. After removal of 1 base from V and 5 bases from J, the junction contained 5 bases not matched to a gene. Germline V gene data show CDR1 as DFQATT and CDR2 as SNEGSKA (reference sequence). The CDR3 is CSARGLAENNEQFF. As DNA, the CDR3 is TGCAGTGCTAGAGGTCTAGCGGAGAACAATGAGCAGTTCTTC.

The sample holds a few counts of this clonotype. This rearrangement joins TRBV14 to TRBJ2-5, with 10 bases fitting TRBD2. V shed 4 bases and J 3 bases; nucleotides not matched to a gene: 8. CDR1 and CDR2 from the germline V gene are SGHDN and FVKESK. This CDR3 has 16 residues. The CDR3 sequence: CASSPRGLASKETQYF. The CDR3 nucleotides read TGTGCCAGCAGCCCCAGGGGACTAGCGAGTAAAGAGACCCAGTACTTC. Full variable domain (outside the CDR3, taken from reference TRBV14 and TRBJ2-5): EAGVTQFPSHSVIEKGQTVTLRCDPISGHDNLYWYRRVMGKEIKFLLHFVKESKQDESGMPNNRFLAERTGGTYSTLKVQPAELEDSGVYFCASSPRGLASKETQYFGPGTRLLVL.

With respect to this clonotype: This may arise from a read error, as a much more abundant clone is one base away. V gene TRBV5-5 combines with J gene TRBJ1-5; the D is unclear. V was pared by 0 bases and J by 3 bases, with 7 bases between. From germline, CDR1 is SGHKS and CDR2 YYEKEE (reference sequence). The CDR3 has 14 amino acids. Written as DNA, the CDR3 is TGTGCCAGCAGCTTGGAGGTGACCAATCAGCCCCAGCATTTT. It codes for CASSLEVTNQPQHF.

This clonotype was recorded many times. The chain carries TRBV7-6 and TRBJ2-7; D may be TRBD1 or TRBD2 (5 bases each). V shed 1 base and J shed 6 bases, with 13 bases lying between them. Germline loops: CDR1 SGHVS, CDR2 FNYEAQ. The CDR3 length is 14 residues. The CDR3 sequence: CASSLVGDQGEQYF. CDR3 in DNA: TGTGCCAGCAGCTTAGTAGGGGACCAGGGCGAGCAGTACTTC.

The genes are TRBV6-1 and TRBJ2-2; TRBD1 matches at 7 bases. Germline assignment: CDR1 MNHNS and CDR2 SASEGT. The V gene end was trimmed by 1 base and the J gene end by 8 bases; junction bases not matched to a gene: 7. The CDR3 consists of 15 residues. The CDR3 protein is CASSEGTGSAGELFF. The CDR3 region has the DNA TGTGCCAGCAGTGAAGGGACAGGAAGTGCAGGGGAGCTGTTTTTT.

The rearrangement links TRBV7-8 to TRBJ1-5; maybe TRBD1 (6 bases). V was cut by 5 bases and J by 3 bases, with 14 bases left in between. Germline lookup yields CDR1 SGHVS and CDR2 FQNEAQ. This CDR3 region has 15 residues. CDR3 loop: CASSNGTPLNQPQHF. DNA for the CDR3: TGTGCCAGCAGCAACGGGACACCACTCAATCAGCCCCAGCATTTT.

This clonotype was found many times. The chain links TRBV27 to TRBJ2-5; 7 bases fit TRBD1. The ends lost 0 bases at V and 3 bases at J; junction bases unmatched: 10. The CDR3 is 17 residues long. Germline loops: CDR1 MNHEY, CDR2 SMNVEV (reference sequence). The CDR3 DNA sequence: TGTGCCAGCAGTTTATCGCAAGACAGGGTTAGGGAAGAGACCCAGTACTTC. Translation gives CASSLSQDRVREETQYF.

The chain carries TRBV29-1 and TRBJ1-2; D not certain. The V end lost 3 bases, the J end lost 8 bases, and 10 bases lay between the germline ends. Looked up from germline, CDR1 is SQVTM and CDR2 is ANQGSEA. The CDR3 spans 11 residues. The CDR3 DNA reads as TGCAGCGTTGAGTGGTCGGGAGGCTACACCTTC. It is translated as CSVEWSGGYTF.

The chain's CDR3 is CASSYGGLSYGYTF. CDR3 DNA: TGTGCCAGCAGTTACGGGGGGTTGAGCTATGGCTACACCTTC. This chain joins TRBV6-2 or TRBV6-3 and TRBJ1-2; D may be TRBD1 (5 bases). There are 14 residues in the CDR3. Germline loops: CDR1 MNHEY, CDR2 SVGEGT. Trimming pared 2 bases from V and 4 bases from J, leaving 11 bases between.

The sample holds a few counts of this clonotype. At one of its ends the junction is not consistent with the germline gene, which may arise from a read error. The J gene is TRBJ2-1, the V gene TRBV6-5; D is uncertain. This CDR3 is 17 amino acids long. Germline CDR1 MNHEY, CDR2 SVGAGI. The CDR3 sequence: CASSYSVMTSSYNEQSF. The DNA for the CDR3 is TGTGCCAGCAGTTACTCGGTGATGACGAGCTCCTACAATGAGCAGTCCTTC.

This clonotype was recorded many times. The chain joins TRBV7-6 to TRBJ2-1; 7 nucleotides agree with TRBD2. The CDR3 loop spans 16 amino acids. Germline V gives CDR1 SGHVS, CDR2 FNYEAQ. The J segment lost 8 bases and the V segment lost 2 bases, leaving 12 bases of the junction unmatched. In DNA, the CDR3 is TGTGCCAGCAGCTTAAAAGTGACTAGCCTTGTCCATGAGCAGTTCTTC. Translated: CASSLKVTSLVHEQFF.

This clonotype was seen at least ten times. The chain carries TRBV6-1 and TRBJ1-1; D gene uncertain. The germline CDR1 and CDR2 sequences are MNHNS and SASEGT. V dropped 9 bases and J dropped 1 base, with 9 bases sitting between them. The CDR3 consists of 12 residues. The chain's CDR3 is CASIWGNTEAFF. In nucleotides, the CDR3 is TGTGCCAGTATCTGGGGGAACACTGAAGCTTTCTTT.

The sample holds a few counts of this clonotype. The chain links TRBV18 to TRBJ2-5; 7 nucleotides align to TRBD1. CDR1 and CDR2 (germline): KGHSH, LQKENI. This CDR3 has 16 residues. Trimming cost V 3 bases and J 2 bases; bases outside gene matches: 9. The CDR3 is CASSPLGGARQETQYF. The CDR3 DNA reads TGTGCCAGCTCACCGTTAGGGGGCGCTCGGCAAGAGACCCAGTACTTC. The whole variable domain, remainder taken from reference TRBV18 and TRBJ2-5, is NAGVMQNPRHLVRRRGQEARLRCSPMKGHSHVYWYRQLPEEGLKFMVYLQKENIIDESGMPKERFSAEFPKEGPSILRIQQVVRGDSAAYFCASSPLGGARQETQYFGPGTRLLVL.